The TCR beta chain described here comes from a study of blood T cell repertoires in COVID-19. Data came from immunoSEQ multiplex PCR; TCRdb stores just in-frame clones and leaves some out. The sample has about 160,000 clones; under 95% are singletons. The germline V and J ends were trimmed by 6 bases and 5 bases, with 11 bases remaining between them. This CDR3 has 13 amino acids. Per the germline V gene, CDR1 is MNHEY and CDR2 is SVGAGI. The clonotype originates from a man aged 60-69 years with active or convalescent COVID-19. Sequences were obtained from peripheral blood. The V call is TRBV6-5, the J call TRBJ2-4; possible D gene TRBD1, 6 bases. CDR3 bases: TGTGCCAGCAGCCGGGACACCCAAAACATTCAGTACTTC. As protein: CASSRDTQNIQYF.